The present T cell receptor beta chain was sequenced within a study of lymphopenia after photon versus proton radiotherapy. Unmatched junction bases numbered 1, after V lost 1 base and J lost 0 bases. Germline V lookup: CDR1 KGHSH, CDR2 LQKENI. There are 15 residues in the CDR3. Here immunoSEQ multiplex PCR was the method, and the copy in TCRdb shows in-frame clones only, minus some. The sample records approximately 25,000 clones, approximately 86% being singletons. The chain has TRBV18 and TRBJ2-5; TRBD2 aligns across 8 bases. The specimen was peripheral blood, collected from a patient treated with photon-based radiotherapy. This receptor was obtained from a man aged 45-65 years with gastric cancer. CDR3 region: CASSPLAGNQETQYF. The DNA of the CDR3 is TGTGCCAGCTCACCACTAGCGGGGAACCAAGAGACCCAGTACTTC.